Following are 6 T cell receptor beta chains from one sample sequenced in a study of human T cells and chemical hapten exposure. TCRdb fed the RACE reads into MiXCR, producing one record per CDR3 protein. The profile shows 300,000 to 450,000 distinct CDR3 sequences, roughly 4.6% of them singletons. Time point here: pre-sensitization, week 0. Treatment meaning: therapeutic diphenylcyclopropenone sensitization with weekly scalp DPC. This material consisted of whole blood, taken in connection with sensitization to the hapten diphenylcyclopropenone (DPC). These receptors all come from a woman aged 45-60 years with alopecia areata. Some clones in this sample may be carry-over from other donors' samples.

This clonotype showed up many times. V and J are TRBV29-1 and TRBJ2-3; the D gene is possibly TRBD2 (6 bases). V was pared by 3 bases and J by 6 bases, with 13 bases between. Germline-derived CDR1 and CDR2 are SQVTM and ANQGSEA. The CDR3 length is 13 residues. CDR3 nucleotides: TGCAGCGTTGACAGCGGGCCGCGGGATACGCAGTATTTT. Translating it yields CSVDSGPRDTQYF.

This clonotype was observed at least ten times. The rearrangement joins TRBV7-9 to TRBJ2-2; TRBD1 aligns across 11 bases. The CDR3 is 17 amino acids. Germline loops: CDR1 SEHNR, CDR2 FQNEAQ (reference sequence). J gave up 4 bases and V 2 bases, and 6 bases lay outside the gene matches. The CDR3 reads CASSLPGTGGVTGELFF. CDR3 sequence (DNA): TGTGCCAGCAGCTTACCCGGGACAGGGGGAGTCACCGGGGAGCTGTTTTTT.

This clonotype appeared a few times. The chain has TRBV10-3 and TRBJ1-5; a possible D gene is TRBD1 (5 bases). The CDR3 extends over 14 amino acids. V was cut by 10 bases and J by 1 base, with 14 bases left in between. CDR1 and CDR2 (germline): ENHRY, SYGVKD. This CDR3 is CATALPGSNQPQHF. In DNA, the CDR3 is TGTGCCACCGCACTTCCAGGGAGCAATCAGCCCCAGCATTTT.

CDR3 bases: TGTGCCAGCAGCTTAGCGGATAGCGGGAGGGCGAGGGAGCAGTTCTTC. It specifies CASSLADSGRAREQFF. This chain uses TRBV7-6 with TRBJ2-1; 11 bases map to TRBD2. The V gene end was trimmed by 0 bases and the J gene end by 10 bases; junction bases not matched to a gene: 8. CDR1 is SGHVS, CDR2 FNYEAQ, per germline. The CDR3 is 16 residues long.

The chain couples TRBV10-3 to TRBJ2-7; D unclear. Germline V CDR1 and CDR2: ENHRY, SYGVKD. V dropped 2 bases and J dropped 3 bases, with 8 bases sitting between them. This CDR3 spans 13 amino acids. CDR3 coding DNA: TGTGCCATCAGTGAGCCGGAAAGCTACGAGCAGTACTTC. Its translation is CAISEPESYEQYF.

The V gene is TRBV5-6, the J gene TRBJ2-5, with 11 nucleotides matching TRBD2. The CDR3 contains 18 residues. V gave up 3 bases and J gave up 5 bases; unmatched junction bases: 15. In germline, CDR1 is SGHDT, CDR2 YYEEEE. The CDR3 bases are TGTGCCAGCAGCTCCCCACGTTCGACTAGCGGGATAGCGGAGACCCAGTACTTC. Residues: CASSSPRSTSGIAETQYF.